One sample yielded the 12 T cell receptor beta chains listed below, sequenced in a study of cytomegalovirus exposure and HLA in healthy donors. PCR involved 60 Vbeta and 13 Jbeta primers. Method: immunoSEQ multiplex PCR; TCRdb's copy keeps in-frame clones and lacks some. The sample has 130,000 to 150,000 clones, around three fifths seen once. The source material was PBMCs. The receptors stem from a woman aged 25-40 years in good health and CMV-seropositive.

This sequence joins TRBV7-2 and TRBJ1-1, with a weak D call TRBD1 (6 bases). CDR1 SGHTA and CDR2 FQGNSA come from the germline V gene. The length of the CDR3 is 14 residues. V lost 5 bases to trimming and J lost 0 bases, with 10 bases between them. Written as DNA, the CDR3 is TGTGCCAGCAGCCCCCGGACAGTGAACACTGAAGCTTTCTTT. As protein: CASSPRTVNTEAFF.

This clone was found a few times. The gene calls are TRBV4-1 and TRBJ2-1, with 7 bases aligning to TRBD2. The V and J ends lost 0 bases and 7 bases, in that order; junction bases with no gene match: 6. Germline-derived CDR1 and CDR2 are MGHRA and YSYEKL. The CDR3 covers 15 residues. In nucleotides, the CDR3 is TGCGCCAGCAGCCAAGAGGCTAGCGGAAGTAATGAGCAGTTCTTC. Protein sequence: CASSQEASGSNEQFF.

The J gene is TRBJ2-1, the V gene TRBV5-1; 10 nucleotides agree with TRBD2. V dropped 6 bases and J dropped 7; count of bases not matched to a gene: 13. CDR3 length: 16 residues. Germline lookup yields CDR1 SGHRS and CDR2 YFSETQ. The CDR3 DNA reads as TGCGCCAGCACCGCGGGTAGCGGGAGGAAAAGTAATGAGCAGTTCTTC. Residues: CASTAGSGRKSNEQFF.

The table lists this clone with a few counts. V gene TRBV29-1 combines with J gene TRBJ2-7; TRBD2 might be the D (6 bases). From germline, CDR1 is SQVTM and CDR2 ANQGSEA. The length of the CDR3 is 11 residues. Trimming left V 5 bases short and J 7 bases short, with 12 bases between. CDR3 DNA: TGCAGCGTTATTAGGGACTGGGAGCAGTACTTC. It encodes CSVIRDWEQYF.

V is TRBV10-2 and J is TRBJ1-1; D is possibly TRBD1 (5 bases). V was cut by 4 bases and J by 3 bases, with 12 bases left in between. Germline assignment: CDR1 WSHSY and CDR2 SAAADI. The CDR3 contains 14 residues. The CDR3 DNA sequence: TGCGCCAGCAGTGCGGGGACTACAGACACTGAAGCTTTCTTT. Translation gives CASSAGTTDTEAFF.

The chain couples TRBV5-6 to TRBJ1-5; D unresolved. Trimming shortened V by 4 bases and J by 0 bases, and 8 bases separated the two germline ends. The germline CDR1 and CDR2 sequences are SGHDT and YYEEEE. The CDR3 is 14 amino acids. The CDR3 is CASSRWYSNQPQHF. DNA of the CDR3: TGTGCCAGCAGCCGGTGGTATAGCAATCAGCCCCAGCATTTT.

The chain couples TRBV4-1 to TRBJ2-5; D perhaps matches TRBD2 (6 bases). The germline V gene has CDR1 MGHRA and CDR2 YSYEKL. The CDR3 has 16 residues. The V end was cut by 2 bases, the J end by 3 bases, with 16 bases between. Written as DNA, the CDR3 is TGCGCCAGCAGCCAACCTACCGGGAGTAACAAAGAGACCCAGTACTTC. This codes for CASSQPTGSNKETQYF.

The V call is TRBV7-6, the J call TRBJ2-7; maybe TRBD1 (6 bases). Germline V gene data show CDR1 as SGHVS and CDR2 as FNYEAQ. The CDR3 loop spans 14 amino acids. The ends were cut back, 6 bases at V and 1 base at J, with 13 bases in the middle. The chain's CDR3 is CASSPLQGSYEQYF. In nucleotides, the CDR3 is TGTGCCAGCAGTCCCTTACAGGGATCCTACGAGCAGTACTTC. The full variable domain, with the rest looked up from reference TRBV7-6 and TRBJ2-7, is GAGVSQSPRYKVTKRGQDVALRCDPISGHVSLYWYRQALGQGPEFLTYFNYEAQQDKSGLPNDRFSAERPEGSISTLTIQRTEQRDSAMYRCASSPLQGSYEQYFGPGTRLTVT.

This chain connects TRBV5-1 to TRBJ2-3; 13 positions match TRBD2. The V gene's germline CDR1 is SGHRS and CDR2 YFSETQ. The CDR3 spans 17 residues. Trimming at V came to 0 bases and at J to 4 bases, leaving 5 bases not matched to a gene. CDR3 coding DNA: TGCGCCAGCAGCTTGGCACTAGCGGGAGGGCCGTCAGATACGCAGTATTTT. Encoded protein: CASSLALAGGPSDTQYF. Looking up the rest from reference TRBV5-1 and TRBJ2-3 gives the full variable domain: KAGVTQTPRYLIKTRGQQVTLSCSPISGHRSVSWYQQTPGQGLQFLFEYFSETQRNKGNFPGRFSGRQFSNSRSEMNVSTLELGDSALYLCASSLALAGGPSDTQYFGPGTRLTVL.

This rearrangement joins TRBV13 to TRBJ2-1; 13 nucleotides match TRBD2. Germline lookup yields CDR1 PRHDT and CDR2 FYEKMQ (reference sequence). The trim removed 5 bases at V and 9 bases at J, leaving 16 bases unmatched. The CDR3 has 18 amino acids. The CDR3 DNA sequence: TGTGCCAGCAGCCTAACTCTAAGACTAGCGGGGGGCGGAGGTGAGCAGTTCTTC. This gives the protein CASSLTLRLAGGGGEQFF.

V and J are TRBV5-1 and TRBJ1-4, with 8 bases that match TRBD1. This CDR3 comprises 14 residues. Germline loops: CDR1 SGHRS, CDR2 YFSETQ. V was clipped by 3 bases and J by 7 bases; unmatched bases: 5. The CDR3 region is CASSWTGLSEKLFF. Written as DNA, the CDR3 is TGCGCCAGCAGCTGGACAGGGCTGTCTGAAAAACTGTTTTTT.

This chain uses TRBV4-1 with TRBJ1-1; TRBD1 might be the D (6 bases). Trimming left V 3 bases short and J 6 bases short, with 20 bases between. In germline, CDR1 is MGHRA, CDR2 YSYEKL. The CDR3 spans 16 residues. The CDR3 sequence: CASSHRGGGILPEAFF. The CDR3 DNA follows: TGCGCCAGCAGCCACCGAGGGGGGGGGATCCTACCTGAAGCTTTCTTT.